This passage covers 24 T cell receptor beta chains from one sample sequenced in a study of identical twins. TCRdb reprocessed the 5' RACE reads via MiXCR and lists one record per CDR3 protein. The data show about 520,000 distinct CDR3 sequences, with 20% to 25% seen just once and 0.91% held by the top ten. These data were also reused for a study on T cells expressing NK-cell markers.

Sample: CD4+ T cells sorted from blood. These receptors all stem from a woman aged 18-29 years in good health.

This clonotype was observed a handful of times. The chain joins TRBV29-1 to TRBJ2-5; D might be TRBD2 (6 bases). The ends were cut back, 4 bases at V and 0 bases at J, with 9 bases in the middle. Germline values: CDR1 SQVTM, CDR2 ANQGSEA. The CDR3 spans 13 residues. The CDR3 coding sequence is TGCAGCGTTGCCCGGGACTACCAAGAGACCCAGTACTTC. Translation: CSVARDYQETQYF.

This clonotype was recorded a few times. This chain connects TRBV27 to TRBJ2-7; D is unresolved. CDR3 length: 16 residues. The germline V gene has CDR1 MNHEY and CDR2 SMNVEV (reference sequence). V shed 2 bases and J shed 5 bases, with 19 bases lying between them. CDR3 DNA sequence: TGTGCCAGCAGTTTAACGGCTCATCTGAGGACCCACGAGCAGTACTTC. It is translated as CASSLTAHLRTHEQYF.

This chain uses TRBV7-2 with TRBJ2-5, with D perhaps TRBD2 (6 bases). Trimming left V 1 base short and J 3 bases short, with 12 bases between. CDR1 and CDR2 (germline): SGHTA, FQGNSA. CDR3 length: 15 amino acids. The CDR3 here is CASSLGFIAEETQYF. CDR3 in DNA: TGTGCCAGCAGCTTAGGGTTTATAGCGGAAGAGACCCAGTACTTC.

There are a few counts of this clonotype. The chain uses TRBV6-5 and TRBJ1-2; no reliable D call. The CDR3 length is 15 residues. The germline CDR1 and CDR2 sequences are MNHEY and SVGAGI. V lost 4 bases and J lost 0, with 12 bases in between. CDR3 amino acids: CASSWASAPNYGYTF. The CDR3 bases are TGTGCCAGCAGTTGGGCCTCGGCCCCTAACTATGGCTACACCTTC.

This clonotype appeared a few times. The gene calls are TRBV7-3 and TRBJ1-6; D is uncertain. Trimming removed 6 bases from V and 6 bases from J, with 12 bases in between. Looked up from germline, CDR1 is SGHTA and CDR2 is FQGTGA. This CDR3 contains 14 residues. The CDR3 region is CASRSDGFNSPLHF. CDR3 coding DNA: TGTGCCAGCAGATCGGACGGATTTAATTCACCCCTCCACTTT.

The J gene is TRBJ2-7, the V gene TRBV10-2; D call uncertain. Germline lookup yields CDR1 WSHSY and CDR2 SAAADI. Trimming removed 2 bases from V and 7 bases from J, with 9 bases in between. The CDR3 is 12 residues long. CDR3 in amino acids: CASSEGVPEQYF. CDR3 DNA sequence: TGCGCCAGCAGTGAGGGGGTTCCTGAGCAGTACTTC.

This clonotype appeared a few times. This sequence joins TRBV20-1 and TRBJ1-1; TRBD1 aligns across 7 bases. This CDR3 contains 13 residues. V was clipped by 4 bases and J by 3 bases; unmatched bases: 5. In germline, CDR1 is DFQATT, CDR2 SNEGSKA (reference sequence). CDR3 bases: TGCAGTGCTAAATTGGGACAGTACACTGAAGCTTTCTTT. Protein product: CSAKLGQYTEAFF.

The chain is built from TRBV7-9 and TRBJ2-5, with D perhaps given as TRBD1 or TRBD2 (6 bases each). The CDR3 totals 15 residues. Germline V gene sequence: CDR1 SEHNR, CDR2 FQNEAQ (reference sequence). The V gene lost 3 bases and the J gene lost 1 base, with 12 bases spanning the gap. As DNA, the CDR3 is TGTGCCAGCAGCTTTGGGTCGGGGGCCCAAGAGACCCAGTACTTC. It yields the protein CASSFGSGAQETQYF. Drawing the rest from reference TRBV7-9 and TRBJ2-5, the complete variable domain is DTGVSQNPRHKITKRGQNVTFRCDPISEHNRLYWYRQTLGQGPEFLTYFQNEAQLEKSRLLSDRFSAERPKGSFSTLEIQRTEQGDSAMYLCASSFGSGAQETQYFGPGTRLLVL.

The chain uses TRBV12-3 or TRBV12-4 and TRBJ2-7; TRBD2 matches 11 bases. This CDR3 is 14 amino acids long. V was pared by 7 bases and J by 2 bases, with 4 bases of the junction left unmatched. As DNA, the CDR3 is TGTGCCAGCACCCCGGGACTAGCGGCCTACGAGCAGTACTTC. It translates to CASTPGLAAYEQYF.

Only a few counts were recorded for this clonotype. The chain has TRBV5-6 and TRBJ2-3; D not certain. CDR1 and CDR2 from the germline V gene are SGHDT and YYEEEE. The CDR3 runs to 11 residues. Trimming removed 3 bases from V and 11 bases from J, with 10 bases in between. CDR3 nucleotides: TGTGCCAGCAGCTCTTCGATGGGGCAGTATTTT. It codes for CASSSSMGQYF.

At least ten counts were recorded for this clonotype. V is TRBV11-2 and J is TRBJ1-1; 10 bases are a match to TRBD1. The CDR3 covers 15 residues. Looked up from germline, CDR1 is SGHAT and CDR2 is FQNNGV. V shed 2 bases, J shed 5 bases, and the junction held 5 bases outside the gene matches. CDR3 nucleotides: TGTGCCAGCAGCTTACGGGACAGGGGAGGAACTGAAGCTTTCTTT. Translated, it gives CASSLRDRGGTEAFF.

The rearrangement joins TRBV7-9 to TRBJ2-3; 11 bases are shared with TRBD2. The CDR3 has 16 residues. Germline CDR1 SEHNR, CDR2 FQNEAQ (reference sequence). V was pared by 2 bases and J by 8 bases, with 9 bases of the junction left unmatched. The CDR3 coding sequence is TGTGCCAGCAGCTTACTAGCGCTAGCGGGAGGAAGTACGCAGTATTTT. It translates to CASSLLALAGGSTQYF.

This chain connects TRBV20-1 to TRBJ2-1, with TRBD2 identical over 8 bases. CDR3 length: 14 amino acids. The V gene end was trimmed by 7 bases and the J gene end by 6 bases; junction bases not matched to a gene: 11. Per germline, CDR1 DFQATT and CDR2 SNEGSKA (reference sequence). The CDR3 region has the DNA TGCAGTGGTAGCGGGGCCCAACGAGTCAATGAGCAGTTCTTC. The encoded protein is CSGSGAQRVNEQFF.

This clonotype has at least ten counts. The chain couples TRBV5-1 to TRBJ2-6; D remains ambiguous. Germline V gene data show CDR1 as SGHRS and CDR2 as YFSETQ. Trimming removed 0 bases from V and 2 bases from J, with 3 bases in between. The CDR3 extends over 14 amino acids. CDR3 in amino acids: CASSLETGANVLTF. The DNA of the CDR3 is TGCGCCAGCAGCTTGGAAACTGGGGCCAACGTCCTGACTTTC. The whole variable domain, remainder taken from reference TRBV5-1 and TRBJ2-6, is KAGVTQTPRYLIKTRGQQVTLSCSPISGHRSVSWYQQTPGQGLQFLFEYFSETQRNKGNFPGRFSGRQFSNSRSEMNVSTLELGDSALYLCASSLETGANVLTFGAGSRLTVL.

This clonotype was detected a few times. The rearrangement links TRBV6-1 to TRBJ1-5; D possibly corresponds to TRBD1 (5 bases). The CDR3 spans 15 residues. Trimming pared 6 bases from V and 4 bases from J, leaving 16 bases between. Looked up from germline, CDR1 is MNHNS and CDR2 is SASEGT. The CDR3 DNA reads TGTGCCAGCAGAACAGGAGGGGCCCCTAATCAGCCCCAGCATTTT. It specifies CASRTGGAPNQPQHF.

The CDR3 nucleotides are TGTGCCAGCAGTTCCATCGGGGGGGCCGGTTCCTACGAGCAGTACTTC. Residues: CASSSIGGAGSYEQYF. The gene calls are TRBV6-5 and TRBJ2-7; 8 bases map to TRBD2. Germline lookup yields CDR1 MNHEY and CDR2 SVGAGI. With 4 bases clipped from V and 1 base from J, the junction kept 9 bases outside the gene matches. The CDR3 is made up of 16 amino acids.

The J gene is TRBJ2-3, the V gene TRBV11-3; D ambiguous. The CDR3 totals 16 residues. The ends were cut back, 0 bases at V and 2 bases at J, with 12 bases in the middle. Germline V gene data show CDR1 as SGHNT and CDR2 as YENEEA. CDR3 nucleotide sequence: TGTGCCAGCAGCTTAGATCTGGCCCCCCCCACAGATACGCAGTATTTT. Encoded protein: CASSLDLAPPTDTQYF.

This clonotype was seen a handful of times. CDR3 in amino acids: CSARDWGRIRLFF. CDR3 coding DNA: TGCAGTGCTAGAGATTGGGGGCGGATTCGACTGTTTTTT. The rearrangement joins TRBV20-1 to TRBJ1-4; maybe TRBD1 (6 bases). Germline V lookup: CDR1 DFQATT, CDR2 SNEGSKA (reference sequence). There are 13 residues in the CDR3. Deletions cut 0 bases from V and 13 bases from J, with 15 bases between.

The chain recombines TRBV14 with TRBJ2-7; no definite D call. Trimming took off 5 bases at V and 0 bases at J, with 14 bases between the two ends. This CDR3 has 15 residues. Germline assignment: CDR1 SGHDN and CDR2 FVKESK. The DNA of the CDR3 is TGTGCCAGCAGCAGGCAGGCCAGCCACTCCTACGAGCAGTACTTC. Its protein product is CASSRQASHSYEQYF.

The sample holds a few counts of this clonotype. The rearrangement links TRBV18 to TRBJ1-4; TRBD1 is a possible D gene (5 bases). Germline loops: CDR1 KGHSH, CDR2 LQKENI. The V end lost 5 bases, the J end lost 5 bases, and 12 bases lay between the germline ends. The CDR3 has 14 residues. The CDR3 region is CASSTTADNEKLFF. CDR3 in DNA: TGTGCCAGCTCAACGACAGCGGACAATGAAAAACTGTTTTTT.

There are a few counts of this clonotype. This chain's CDR3 is CASSYGGSQGETQYF. The CDR3 DNA reads TGTGCCAGCAGTTACGGTGGGAGCCAAGGGGAGACCCAGTACTTC. The chain uses TRBV6-2 or TRBV6-3 and TRBJ2-5, with a weak D call TRBD2 (5 bases). The CDR3 length is 15 residues. V was trimmed by 2 bases and J by 5 bases, leaving 15 bases between them. In germline, CDR1 is MNHEY, CDR2 SVGEGT.

The V and J genes are TRBV20-1 and TRBJ1-1; D is undetermined. This CDR3 has 13 residues. The ends were cut back, 1 base at V and 1 base at J, with 7 bases in the middle. Germline V gives CDR1 DFQATT, CDR2 SNEGSKA (reference sequence). CDR3: CSARVMPNTEAFF. Written as DNA, the CDR3 is TGCAGTGCTAGAGTTATGCCGAACACTGAAGCTTTCTTT.

At least ten counts were recorded for this clonotype. The V and J genes are TRBV5-5 and TRBJ2-1; D uncertain. The CDR3 length is 15 residues. V was clipped by 1 base and J by 2 bases, with 10 bases between them. From germline, CDR1 is SGHKS and CDR2 YYEKEE (reference sequence). For the CDR3, the DNA is TGTGCCAGCAGCTTGCTTGGGAACCCCTACAATGAGCAGTTCTTC. Its translation: CASSLLGNPYNEQFF.

The chain carries TRBV12-3 or TRBV12-4 and TRBJ1-1; D ambiguous. The CDR3 spans 14 residues. V was shortened by 2 bases and J by 7 bases, with 14 bases between the two germline ends. In nucleotides, the CDR3 is TGTGCCAGCAGTTTAAAGGCTCAGTTGAGTGAAGCTTTCTTT. This codes for CASSLKAQLSEAFF.